The 21 T cell receptor beta chains listed next were all sequenced from one sample in a study of blood T cells in healthy people across ages. A second roughly 6 to 11 cycle PCR used barcoded and J-beta primers. TCRdb re-called the 5' RACE reads through MiXCR, storing one row per CDR3 protein. The sample has more than 1,400,000 distinct CDR3 sequences; around 39% are singletons. Material for sequencing was blood. Receptors were obtained from a woman younger than 30 in good health.

The chain joins TRBV21-1 to TRBJ1-6; the D call TRBD1 from the table was never checked on the DNA. TRBV21-1 is marked as a pseudogene. This CDR3 contains 14 residues. Here the CDR3 DNA reads TGTGCCAGCAGCACCACCGGGCCCCGGGTTGGCCTCCACTTT. Translating it yields CASSTTGPRVGLHF.

Only a few counts were recorded for this clonotype. The CDR3 region is CASSSGTSGDFSYEQYF. The CDR3 DNA is TGCGCCAGCAGCAGCGGGACTAGCGGGGACTTCTCCTACGAGCAGTACTTC. This chain joins TRBV5-1 and TRBJ2-7; 13 nucleotides agree with TRBD2. The CDR3 totals 17 residues. CDR1 is SGHRS and CDR2 is YFSETQ in the germline V gene. J lost 0 bases, V lost 4 bases, and 7 bases had no gene match.

The J gene is TRBJ1-1, the V gene TRBV6-2 or TRBV6-3; no clear D gene. Per the germline V gene, CDR1 is MNHEY and CDR2 is SVGEGT. Trimming took 2 bases from V and 4 from J, leaving 8 bases between them. CDR3 length: 13 residues. The CDR3 loop reads CASSYKGVTEAFF. The CDR3 nucleotides are TGTGCCAGCAGTTACAAGGGAGTCACTGAAGCTTTCTTT.

In this sample, this clonotype turned up a few times. The chain is built from TRBV10-3 and TRBJ2-7; TRBD1 matches 8 bases. Germline CDR1 reads ENHRY; CDR2 reads SYGVKD. The V and J ends lost 6 bases and 3 bases, in that order; junction bases with no gene match: 13. The CDR3 is 16 amino acids. The CDR3 sequence is CAISDYGQGAIYEQYF. The CDR3, as DNA: TGTGCCATCAGCGACTATGGGCAGGGGGCAATCTACGAGCAGTACTTC.

This clonotype was recorded once. This sequence joins TRBV6-6 and TRBJ2-4; 11 nucleotides agree with TRBD2. This CDR3 contains 16 residues. Germline values: CDR1 MNHNY, CDR2 SVGAGI (reference sequence). Trimming cost V 6 bases and J 5 bases; bases outside gene matches: 9. The CDR3, as DNA: TGTGCCAGCAGCAGCGGGCCTAGCGGGGGGCAAAACATTCAGTACTTC. Encoded protein: CASSSGPSGGQNIQYF.

The CDR3 DNA reads TGTGCCAGCAGCTTATCAGGGGGCATCGGTGAAGCTTTCTTT. It is translated as CASSLSGGIGEAFF. The chain combines TRBV7-9 with TRBJ1-1; 8 bases map to TRBD1. V was pared by 2 bases and J by 7 bases, with 6 bases of the junction left unmatched. This CDR3 is built from 14 residues. Germline CDR1 SEHNR, CDR2 FQNEAQ (reference sequence).

Comment on this clonotype: This may be a read error, as it is one base from a much larger clone. CDR3 protein: CASTPGQVPEAFF. For the CDR3, the DNA is TGTGCCAGCACTCCGGGACAGGTCCCTGAAGCTTTCTTT. The V gene is TRBV6-2 or TRBV6-3, the J gene TRBJ1-1; 8 bases agree with TRBD1. The CDR3 runs 13 residues. V was pared by 7 bases and J by 6 bases, with 7 bases of the junction left unmatched. From germline, CDR1 is MNHEY and CDR2 SVGEGT.

This clonotype has just a few counts. The genes are TRBV7-8 and TRBJ2-1, with D unresolved. The CDR3 loop spans 16 amino acids. The germline V and J ends were trimmed by 6 bases and 2 bases, with 17 bases remaining between them. In germline, CDR1 is SGHVS, CDR2 FQNEAQ. As DNA, the CDR3 is TGTGCCAGCAGGGCTGGCGGCGGAAGCGCCTACAATGAGCAGTTCTTC. This translates into CASRAGGGSAYNEQFF. Together with reference TRBV7-8 and TRBJ2-1, the CDR3 gives the full variable domain: GAGVSQSPRYKVAKRGQDVALRCDPISGHVSLFWYQQALGQGPEFLTYFQNEAQLDKSGLPSDRFFAERPEGSVSTLKIQRTQQEDSAVYLCASRAGGGSAYNEQFFGPGTRLTVL.

The sample holds a few counts of this clonotype. This chain uses TRBV20-1 with TRBJ1-6, with D possibly matching TRBD1 (5 bases). The CDR3 totals 13 residues. CDR1 is DFQATT and CDR2 is SNEGSKA in the germline V gene (reference sequence). The CDR3 coding sequence is TGCAGCCCTCGGGACCTGCCGGATTCACCCCTCCACTTT. This translates into CSPRDLPDSPLHF.

V is TRBV11-2 and J is TRBJ1-2; 10 bases are shared with TRBD1. Losses at the gene ends were 5 bases for V and 4 bases for J; bases not matched to a gene: 10. The CDR3 is made up of 16 amino acids. Germline CDR1 is SGHAT and CDR2 is FQNNGV. CDR3 bases: TGTGCCAGCAGCCGCGGGACAGGGGTGATGAGCTATGGCTACACCTTC. Amino acids: CASSRGTGVMSYGYTF.

About this clonotype: The junction shows a germline mismatch at one end, possibly a read error. V is TRBV28 and J is TRBJ1-5; D possibly corresponds to TRBD1 (6 bases). The CDR3 runs 16 residues. Per the germline V gene, CDR1 is MDHEN and CDR2 is SYDVKM. The CDR3 DNA reads as TGTGCCAACAGTTTTGAAGGGGGATATAGCAATCAGCCCCAGCATTTT. It is translated as CANSFEGGYSNQPQHF.

This clonotype was found a few times. This chain uses TRBV6-1 with TRBJ2-6; D uncertain. Germline lookup yields CDR1 MNHNS and CDR2 SASEGT. CDR3 length: 16 amino acids. Trimming shortened V by 6 bases and J by 2 bases, and 14 bases separated the two germline ends. The CDR3: CASSAIAPPGANVLTF. The CDR3 DNA is TGTGCCAGCAGCGCAATTGCCCCCCCTGGGGCCAACGTCCTGACTTTC.

The rearrangement joins TRBV6-1 to TRBJ1-2; D call uncertain. This CDR3 spans 13 amino acids. V was pared by 6 bases and J by 7 bases, with 15 bases between. From germline, CDR1 is MNHNS and CDR2 SASEGT. CDR3: CASSETRTGGYTF. The CDR3 DNA follows: TGTGCCAGCAGCGAAACGCGGACTGGTGGCTACACCTTC.

The chain combines TRBV21-1 with TRBJ2-1; TRBD2, as called in the table, went unchecked against the DNA. TRBV21-1 is marked as a pseudogene. The CDR3 spans 19 residues. This chain's CDR3 is CASSRSPLRYPAGWYEQFF. Here the CDR3 DNA reads TGTGCCAGCAGCAGAAGCCCCCTGAGGTACCCAGCGGGATGGTATGAGCAGTTCTTC.

The chain couples TRBV10-3 to TRBJ2-7; 12 bases agree with TRBD2. The CDR3 runs to 13 residues. Trimming took 6 bases from V and 4 from J; bases not matched to a gene: 1. The germline V gene has CDR1 ENHRY and CDR2 SYGVKD. As DNA, the CDR3 is TGTGCCATCAGGACTAGCGGGGGATACGAGCAGTACTTC. This codes for CAIRTSGGYEQYF.

This clonotype was seen once. DNA for the CDR3: TGTGCCAGCAGCTCCACAGGGGACCTGGGCACTGAAGCTTTCTTT. It yields the protein CASSSTGDLGTEAFF. The chain links TRBV7-2 to TRBJ1-1; 7 nucleotides agree with TRBD1. V was pared by 4 bases and J by 4 bases, with 9 bases of the junction left unmatched. The CDR3 covers 15 residues. Germline CDR1 reads SGHTA; CDR2 reads FQGNSA.

This chain joins TRBV12-3 or TRBV12-4 and TRBJ1-6, with 7 positions matching TRBD1. J was trimmed by 7 bases and V by 6 bases; bases with no gene match: 6. This CDR3 spans 14 amino acids. This chain's CDR3 is CASRAGTANSPLHF. CDR3 coding DNA: TGTGCCAGCAGGGCCGGGACAGCAAATTCACCCCTCCACTTT.

This clonotype was observed a few times. The CDR3 DNA follows: TGTGCCAGCAGCTCAACAGGGGAAGGGGACGAGCAGTACTTC. Its protein is CASSSTGEGDEQYF. This chain joins TRBV3-1 and TRBJ2-4, with 7 bases that match TRBD1. The better agreement between TRBJ2-7 and the DNA end casts doubt on the J call. The germline CDR1 and CDR2 sequences are LGHDT and YNNKEL (reference sequence). The CDR3 sequence is 14 residues long.

This clonotype was counted once. The chain employs TRBV10-2 and TRBJ1-2; 9 bases align to TRBD1. V shed 6 bases, J shed 8 bases, and the junction held 7 bases outside the gene matches. CDR3 length: 13 residues. Per germline, CDR1 WSHSY and CDR2 SAAADI. CDR3: CASRSDRGRGYTF. In DNA, the CDR3 is TGCGCCAGCAGGAGCGACAGGGGGAGGGGCTACACCTTC.

This clonotype has a handful of counts. This chain links TRBV20-1 with TRBJ2-7; D not resolved. This CDR3 has 14 amino acids. From germline, CDR1 is DFQATT and CDR2 SNEGSKA (reference sequence). Deletions cut 6 bases from V and 4 bases from J, with 19 bases between. CDR3 sequence: CSAADWGLAYEQYF. The CDR3, as DNA: TGCAGTGCGGCCGACTGGGGTTTGGCTTACGAGCAGTACTTC.

The CDR3 region is CSAPRLAGGEQFF. The DNA of the CDR3 is TGCAGTGCGCCTCGACTAGCGGGCGGTGAGCAGTTCTTC. The chain employs TRBV20-1 and TRBJ2-1; 10 bases fit TRBD2. The trim removed 6 bases at V and 9 bases at J, leaving 8 bases unmatched. Germline CDR1 is DFQATT and CDR2 is SNEGSKA (reference sequence). This CDR3 is built from 13 residues.